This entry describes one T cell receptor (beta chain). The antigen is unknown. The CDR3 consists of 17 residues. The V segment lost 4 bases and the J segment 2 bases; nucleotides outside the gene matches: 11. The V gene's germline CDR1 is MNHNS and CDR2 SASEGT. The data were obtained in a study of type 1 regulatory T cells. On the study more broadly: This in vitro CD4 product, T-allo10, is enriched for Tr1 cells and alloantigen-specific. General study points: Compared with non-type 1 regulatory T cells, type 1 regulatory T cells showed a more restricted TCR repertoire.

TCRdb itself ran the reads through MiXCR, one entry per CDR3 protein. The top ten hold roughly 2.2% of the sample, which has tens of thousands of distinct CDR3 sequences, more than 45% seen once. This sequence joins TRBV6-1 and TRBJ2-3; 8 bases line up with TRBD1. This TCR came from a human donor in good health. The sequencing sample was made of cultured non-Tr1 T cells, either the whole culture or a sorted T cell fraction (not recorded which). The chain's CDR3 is CASSGRPRGLNTDTQYF. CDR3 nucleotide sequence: TGTGCCAGCAGTGGTCGTCCCAGGGGGCTGAACACAGATACGCAGTATTTT.